The next 9 T cell receptor beta chains were all read from a single sample in a study of technical replicates of blood from several donors. Repertoires were generated with immunoSEQ multiplex PCR, while TCRdb's copy carries only in-frame clones and drops some. This sample has fewer than 15,000 clones, with 90% to 95% found just once. The sequenced sample was PBMCs. The origin of the receptors is a human donor in good health.

J is TRBJ2-1 and V is TRBV10-1, with 11 bases lining up with TRBD1. V shed 10 bases, J shed 8 bases, and the junction held 13 bases outside the gene matches. The CDR3 length is 15 residues. Per the germline V gene, CDR1 is WNHNN and CDR2 is SYGVQD (reference sequence). Here the CDR3 reads CATTPGQGARDEQFF. For the CDR3, the DNA is TGCGCCACCACCCCCGGACAGGGGGCGAGGGATGAGCAGTTCTTC.

The rearrangement joins TRBV7-3 to TRBJ2-2, with 7 bases matching TRBD1. J gave up 4 bases and V 5 bases, and 7 bases lay outside the gene matches. CDR1 is SGHTA and CDR2 is FQGTGA in the germline V gene. CDR3 size: 15 residues. The CDR3: CASSPVTGSTGELFF. CDR3 coding DNA: TGTGCCAGCAGCCCCGTGACAGGGAGCACCGGGGAGCTGTTTTTT.

The sample holds one count of this clone. J is TRBJ1-5 and V is TRBV2, with 9 positions matching TRBD1. The CDR3 is made up of 15 amino acids. Germline V lookup: CDR1 SNHLY, CDR2 FYNNEI. V gave up 4 bases and J gave up 4 bases; unmatched junction bases: 5. The CDR3 bases are TGTGCCAGCAGTGTTTGGACAGGGGAAAATCAGCCCCAGCATTTT. Amino acid sequence: CASSVWTGENQPQHF. The full variable domain, rest sourced from reference TRBV2 and TRBJ1-5, is EPEVTQTPSHQVTQMGQEVILRCVPISNHLYFYWYRQILGQKVEFLVSFYNNEISEKSEIFDDQFSVERPDGSNFTLKIRSTKLEDSAMYFCASSVWTGENQPQHFGDGTRLSIL.

This clone has just a few counts. This rearrangement joins TRBV6-1 to TRBJ2-3; the match to TRBD1 covers 9 bases. The CDR3 runs to 15 residues. Germline V CDR1 and CDR2: MNHNS, SASEGT. The J segment lost 2 bases and the V segment lost 4 bases, leaving 4 bases of the junction unmatched. CDR3 in amino acids: CASSAGTGHTDTQYF. The DNA for the CDR3 is TGTGCCAGCAGTGCCGGGACAGGGCACACAGATACGCAGTATTTT.

The V call is TRBV4-1, the J call TRBJ1-2; D uncertain. V was pared by 0 bases and J by 8 bases, with 10 bases between. Germline lookup yields CDR1 MGHRA and CDR2 YSYEKL. The CDR3 has 13 residues. The CDR3 sequence: CASSQDLSGGYTF. The CDR3 coding sequence is TGCGCCAGCAGCCAAGATCTGTCGGGAGGCTACACCTTC.

This chain connects TRBV28 to TRBJ2-7; the D gene is possibly TRBD2 (6 bases). V was clipped by 2 bases and J by 6 bases, with 14 bases between them. The CDR3 length is 14 residues. Germline CDR1 reads MDHEN; CDR2 reads SYDVKM. The CDR3 spells CASSLGGFSSEQYF. The CDR3 nucleotides read TGTGCCAGCAGTTTAGGAGGGTTTTCTTCCGAGCAGTACTTC.

The genes are TRBV4-2 and TRBJ1-2; 9 nucleotides agree with TRBD1. Germline trimming cut 4 bases from V and 7 bases from J; bases unmatched to any gene: 10. Germline V lookup: CDR1 LGHNA, CDR2 YNFKEQ. CDR3 length: 15 residues. The CDR3 sequence is CASSPETDRGSGYTF. The CDR3 DNA reads TGTGCCAGCAGCCCGGAGACCGACAGGGGGTCTGGCTACACCTTC.

The J gene is TRBJ2-7, the V gene TRBV30, with a weak D call TRBD2 (6 bases). This CDR3 has 15 residues. The ends were cut back, 5 bases at V and 1 base at J, with 18 bases in the middle. Germline V lookup: CDR1 GTSNPN, CDR2 SVGIG (reference sequence). As DNA, the CDR3 is TGTGCCTGGGCAAGGGGAGGTTTAACGTCCTACGAGCAGTACTTC. This sequence encodes CAWARGGLTSYEQYF.

The chain combines TRBV7-9 with TRBJ2-5; weak D call: TRBD2 (5 bases). Germline V gives CDR1 SEHNR, CDR2 FQNEAQ (reference sequence). Trimming left V 3 bases short and J 4 bases short, with 6 bases between. This CDR3 spans 12 amino acids. The CDR3: CASSFEGETQYF. The CDR3 DNA follows: TGTGCCAGCAGCTTTGAGGGAGAGACCCAGTACTTC.